Below, one T cell receptor (beta chain) is given with its context. Its antigen target is currently unknown. Base qualities are not provided; no much larger clone lies one nucleotide away. The sample belongs to a study of blood T cell repertoires in COVID-19 (dated by TCRdb to the early 2020s). For the study in its entirety: Collaborator samples came from the United States, Italy and Spain and covered acute and convalescent phases of COVID-19. The prospective study material was composed of cDNA or gDNA derived from T cells, B-cell-depleted T cells, or PBMCs. Deeply sampled blood TCRbeta repertoires from subjects exposed to, actively infected with, or recovered from COVID-19 were included in the dataset. The repertoires were made available in a free public database intended to serve as a resource for research on the immune response to SARS-CoV-2. Samples were obtained from the ongoing ImmuneRACE study (first 160 participants) and from 1,000 to 1,500 subjects provided by 6 global collaborators. The sample metadata nearly always contained a de-identified subject ID, COVID-19 status, age in years and sex. Where HLA class I and class II types were available, the types were taken from metadata supplied by the sample provider, not from assay-based typing.

The paper's findings and limits, for the study overall: How much clinical and demographic metadata was included differed by source and by participant, and the metadata was provided uncurated.

Enrolling through a virtual design, the prospective study's participants ranged in age from roughly 18 to 89 years and lived across roughly 24 United States geographic areas. In the prospective study, cohorts were assigned on the basis of participant-reported clinical history obtained from a screening survey and a study questionnaire. Recovered participants in ImmuneRACE Cohort 3 were defined as having two consecutive negative NP/OP PCR tests, clearance from a healthcare professional, or resolution of symptoms. Each participant in the prospective study had whole blood, serum and a nasopharyngeal or oropharyngeal swab collected by mobile phlebotomists. Additional blood draws and questionnaires over an approximately two-month period could optionally be provided by prospective study participants. Prospective study blood samples were shipped either frozen or at room temperature before DNA extraction.

The immunoSEQ Assay, a bias-controlled multiplex PCR, was used to amplify TCRbeta CDR3 regions from genomic DNA. The authors processed their data as follows. The number of nucleated cells in each sample was estimated by amplification of reference gene primers within the assay. To quantify the absolute abundance of each unique TCRbeta CDR3 rearrangement, sequence reads were collapsed and filtered. Productive Simpson clonality was computed per sample as the square root of Simpson's diversity index over productive rearrangements. The source is immuneACCESS, and TCRdb retained only in-frame sequences with V and J called. Part of the clones is not carried over; for the studies checked, unresolved V genes explain less than half of this, and the remainder is unexplained. V, J and clone size are those of that table, while D and trimming were read from the DNA. The sample table shows roughly 170,000 clones, and around 80% are seen once. 12% of the sample rests with the top ten.

The germline V gene sets CDR1 to MNHEY and CDR2 to SVGAGI. From its cysteine to its phenylalanine, the CDR3 spans 14 amino acids. Solely the CDR3 DNA is kept, with 42 bases framed from the first base. V gives up 4 bases and J gives up 11 bases, and the segment between their germline ends measures 20 bases. The receptor chain draws on TRBV6-5 and TRBJ1-1; the D gene remains uncertain. The material sequenced was PBMCs or T cells enriched from blood (not recorded which). The TCR was taken from a man aged 50 to 60 who had recovered from COVID-19. The sequenced DNA is TGTGCCAGCAGTTCCCCTTTTACTCCGAATCGGGCTTTCTTT. Its product reads: CASSSPFTPNRAFF.